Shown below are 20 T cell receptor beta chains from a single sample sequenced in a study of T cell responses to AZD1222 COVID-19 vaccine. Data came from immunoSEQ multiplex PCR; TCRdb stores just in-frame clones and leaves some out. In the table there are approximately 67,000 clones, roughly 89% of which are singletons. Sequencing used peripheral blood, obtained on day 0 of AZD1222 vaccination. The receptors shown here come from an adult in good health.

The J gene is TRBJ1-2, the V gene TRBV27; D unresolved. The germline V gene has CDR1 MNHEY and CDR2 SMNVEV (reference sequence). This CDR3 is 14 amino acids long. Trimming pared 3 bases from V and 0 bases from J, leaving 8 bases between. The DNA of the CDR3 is TGTGCCAGCAGTTTGGGTCGAGCTAACTATGGCTACACCTTC. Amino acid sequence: CASSLGRANYGYTF.

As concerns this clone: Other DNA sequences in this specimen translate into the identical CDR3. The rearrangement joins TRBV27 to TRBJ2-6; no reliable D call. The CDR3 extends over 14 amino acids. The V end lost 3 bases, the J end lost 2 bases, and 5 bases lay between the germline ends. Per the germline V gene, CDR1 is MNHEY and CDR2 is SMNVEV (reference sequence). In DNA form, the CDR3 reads TGTGCCAGCAGTTTTGGACCTGGGGCCAACGTCCTGACTTTC. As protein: CASSFGPGANVLTF.

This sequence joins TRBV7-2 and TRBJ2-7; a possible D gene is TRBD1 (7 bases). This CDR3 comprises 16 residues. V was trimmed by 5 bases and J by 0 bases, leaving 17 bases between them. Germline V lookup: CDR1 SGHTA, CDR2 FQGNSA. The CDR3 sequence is CASSPQGGQPSYEQYF. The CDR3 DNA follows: TGTGCCAGCAGCCCCCAGGGGGGTCAACCCTCCTACGAGCAGTACTTC.

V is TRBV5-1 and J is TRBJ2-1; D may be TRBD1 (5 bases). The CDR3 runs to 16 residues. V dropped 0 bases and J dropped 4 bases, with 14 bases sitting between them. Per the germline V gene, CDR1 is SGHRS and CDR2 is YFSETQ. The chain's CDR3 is CASSLAPQGGYNEQFF. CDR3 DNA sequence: TGCGCCAGCAGCTTGGCACCGCAGGGTGGTTACAATGAGCAGTTCTTC.

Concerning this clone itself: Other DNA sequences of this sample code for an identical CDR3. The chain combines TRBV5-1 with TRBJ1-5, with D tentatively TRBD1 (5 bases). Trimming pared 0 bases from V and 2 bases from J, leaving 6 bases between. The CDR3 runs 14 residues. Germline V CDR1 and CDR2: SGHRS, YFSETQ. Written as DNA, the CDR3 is TGCGCCAGCAGCTTGGGAGGGGGCAATCAGCCCCAGCATTTT. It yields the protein CASSLGGGNQPQHF.

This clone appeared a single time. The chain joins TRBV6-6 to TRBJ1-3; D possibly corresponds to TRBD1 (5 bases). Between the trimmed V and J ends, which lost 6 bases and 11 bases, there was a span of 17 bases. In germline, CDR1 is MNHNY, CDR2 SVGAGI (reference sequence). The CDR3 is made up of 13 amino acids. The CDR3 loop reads CASSSLPGYPIYF. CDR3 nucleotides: TGTGCCAGCAGCTCCCTACCAGGGTATCCCATATATTTT.

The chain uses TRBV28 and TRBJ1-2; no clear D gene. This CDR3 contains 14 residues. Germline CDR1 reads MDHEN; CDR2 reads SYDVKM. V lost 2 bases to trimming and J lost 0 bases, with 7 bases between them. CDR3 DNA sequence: TGTGCCAGCAGTTTAATCCAGGCTAACTATGGCTACACCTTC. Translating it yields CASSLIQANYGYTF.

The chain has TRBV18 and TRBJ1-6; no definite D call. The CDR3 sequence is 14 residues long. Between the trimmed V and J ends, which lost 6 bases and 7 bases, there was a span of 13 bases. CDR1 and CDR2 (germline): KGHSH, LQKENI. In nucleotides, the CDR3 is TGTGCCAGCTCCCAAGAGGGCCTGAATTCACCCCTCCACTTT. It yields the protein CASSQEGLNSPLHF.

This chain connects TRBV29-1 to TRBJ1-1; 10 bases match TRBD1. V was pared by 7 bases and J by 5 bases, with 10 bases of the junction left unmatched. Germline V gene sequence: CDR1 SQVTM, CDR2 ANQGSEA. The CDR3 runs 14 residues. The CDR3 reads CSGTRGQGVTEAFF. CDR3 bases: TGCAGCGGGACACGCGGACAGGGGGTTACTGAAGCTTTCTTT.

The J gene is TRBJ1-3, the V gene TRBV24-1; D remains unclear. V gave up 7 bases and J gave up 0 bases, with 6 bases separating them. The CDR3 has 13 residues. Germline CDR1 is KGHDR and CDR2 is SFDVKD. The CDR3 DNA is TGTGCCACCAGCAGAGGCTCTGGAAACACCATATATTTT. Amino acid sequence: CATSRGSGNTIYF.

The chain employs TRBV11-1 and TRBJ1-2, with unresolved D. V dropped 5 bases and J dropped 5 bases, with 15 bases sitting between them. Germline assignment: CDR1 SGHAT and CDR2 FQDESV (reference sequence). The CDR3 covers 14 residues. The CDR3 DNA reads TGTGCCAGCAGCCCACTTCTCGAAGGTTATGGCTACACCTTC. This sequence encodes CASSPLLEGYGYTF.

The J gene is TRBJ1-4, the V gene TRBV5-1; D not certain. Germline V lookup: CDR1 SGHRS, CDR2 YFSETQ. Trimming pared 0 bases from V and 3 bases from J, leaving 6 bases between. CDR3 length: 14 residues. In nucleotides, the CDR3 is TGCGCCAGCAGCTTGGGTAGGGCTAATGAAAAACTGTTTTTT. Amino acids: CASSLGRANEKLFF.

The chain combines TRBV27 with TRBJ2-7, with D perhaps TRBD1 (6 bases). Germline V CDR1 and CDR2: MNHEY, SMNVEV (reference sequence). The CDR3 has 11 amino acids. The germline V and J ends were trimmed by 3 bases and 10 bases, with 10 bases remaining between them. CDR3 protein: CASSFRGDQYF. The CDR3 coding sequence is TGTGCCAGCAGTTTCAGGGGAGATCAGTACTTC.

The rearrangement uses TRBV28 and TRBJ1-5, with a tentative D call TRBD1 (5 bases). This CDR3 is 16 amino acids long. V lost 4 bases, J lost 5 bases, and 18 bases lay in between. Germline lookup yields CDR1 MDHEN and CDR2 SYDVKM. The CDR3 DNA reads TGTGCCAGCAGTTCGGGTTTGCAGGGAGAGGATCAGCCCCAGCATTTT. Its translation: CASSSGLQGEDQPQHF. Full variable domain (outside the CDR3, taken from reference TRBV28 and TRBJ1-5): DVKVTQSSRYLVKRTGEKVFLECVQDMDHENMFWYRQDPGLGLRLIYFSYDVKMKEKGDIPEGYSVSREKKERFSLILESASTNQTSMYLCASSSGLQGEDQPQHFGDGTRLSIL.

CDR3 DNA: TGCAGCGTTGCAGGGACAGGGGAGTACGAGCAGTACTTC. It is translated as CSVAGTGEYEQYF. The J gene is TRBJ2-7, the V gene TRBV29-1, with TRBD1 identical over 10 bases. The CDR3 loop spans 13 amino acids. Germline V gives CDR1 SQVTM, CDR2 ANQGSEA. V lost 4 bases, J lost 4 bases, and 4 bases stayed unmatched.

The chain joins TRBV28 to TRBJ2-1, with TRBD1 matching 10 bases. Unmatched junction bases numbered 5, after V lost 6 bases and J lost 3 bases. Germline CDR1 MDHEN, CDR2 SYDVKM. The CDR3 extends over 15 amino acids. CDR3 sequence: CASSPGTGDYNEQFF. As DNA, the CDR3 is TGTGCCAGCAGCCCCGGGACAGGGGACTACAATGAGCAGTTCTTC.

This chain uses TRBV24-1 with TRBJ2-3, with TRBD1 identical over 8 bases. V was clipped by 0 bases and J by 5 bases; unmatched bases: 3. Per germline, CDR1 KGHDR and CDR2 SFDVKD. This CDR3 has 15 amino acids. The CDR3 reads CATSDLLQGGDTQYF. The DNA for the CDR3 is TGTGCCACCAGTGATTTGTTACAGGGGGGAGATACGCAGTATTTT.

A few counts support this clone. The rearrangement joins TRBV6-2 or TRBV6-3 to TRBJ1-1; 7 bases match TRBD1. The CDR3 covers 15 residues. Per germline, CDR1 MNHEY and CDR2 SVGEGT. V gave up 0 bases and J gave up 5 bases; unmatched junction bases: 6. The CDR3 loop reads CASSYSPDRETEAFF. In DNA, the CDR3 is TGTGCCAGCAGTTACTCTCCTGACAGGGAGACTGAAGCTTTCTTT.

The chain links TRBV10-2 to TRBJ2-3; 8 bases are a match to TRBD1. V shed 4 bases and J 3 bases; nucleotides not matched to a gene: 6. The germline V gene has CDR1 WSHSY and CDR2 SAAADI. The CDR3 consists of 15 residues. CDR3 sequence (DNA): TGCGCCAGCAGTGGGGCAGGGGGCTTGACAGATACGCAGTATTTT. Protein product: CASSGAGGLTDTQYF.

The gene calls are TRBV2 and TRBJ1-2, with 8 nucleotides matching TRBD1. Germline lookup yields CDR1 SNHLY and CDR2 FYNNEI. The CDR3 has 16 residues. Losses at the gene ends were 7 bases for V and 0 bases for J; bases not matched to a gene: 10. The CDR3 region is CASTQQGDTSNYGYTF. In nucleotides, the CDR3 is TGTGCCAGCACCCAACAGGGGGACACCTCTAACTATGGCTACACCTTC.